One and the same sample provided the 5 T cell receptor beta chains below, sequenced in a study of T cells in women clearing cervical HPV infection. TCRdb's copy holds only in-frame clones and misses some; the assay was immunoSEQ multiplex PCR. Recorded for this sample: 30,000 or so clones. The sample taken for sequencing was blood buffy coat. The source is a woman aged 18 to 69 with a cervical HPV16 infection that either progressed to CIN3+ or cleared (not recorded which).

Remarks on this clone: The read gets to within 3 residues of the CDR3 end, and the germline J gene fills in the rest. The chain is built from TRBV18 and TRBJ2-6, with 10 bases aligning to TRBD2. From germline, CDR1 is KGHSH and CDR2 LQKENI. Trimming took 6 bases from V and 6 from J; bases not matched to a gene: 5. This CDR3 has 15 amino acids. CDR3: CASSSSGGLANVLTF. Partial CDR3 DNA: TGTGCCAGCTCGTCTAGCGGGGGCCTGGCCAACGTC.

Concerning this clone itself: The read ends 3 residues before the CDR3 terminus; that terminus is restored from the germline J gene. This chain connects TRBV7-8 to TRBJ2-1; D might be TRBD2 (6 bases). The germline gives CDR1 SGHVS, CDR2 FQNEAQ. This CDR3 has 17 residues. Trimming pared 3 bases from V and 0 bases from J, leaving 15 bases between. This CDR3 is CASSLRGVRSSYNEQFF. The DNA read from the CDR3 is TGTGCCAGCAGCTTGCGGGGAGTGCGGAGCTCCTACAATGAG.

CDR3 protein: CASSFGHTNTGELFF. CDR3 DNA, as far as it was read: TGCGCCAGCAGCTTCGGACATACGAACACCGGGGAG. This rearrangement joins TRBV5-1 to TRBJ2-2, with D perhaps TRBD1 (5 bases). The read ends 3 residues shy of where the CDR3 ends; the end is completed using the germline J gene. Germline loops: CDR1 SGHRS, CDR2 YFSETQ. With 2 bases removed from V and 0 bases from J, the gap between germline ends came to 8 bases. This CDR3 spans 15 amino acids. Looking up the rest from reference TRBV5-1 and TRBJ2-2 gives the full variable domain: KAGVTQTPRYLIKTRGQQVTLSCSPISGHRSVSWYQQTPGQGLQFLFEYFSETQRNKGNFPGRFSGRQFSNSRSEMNVSTLELGDSALYLCASSFGHTNTGELFFGEGSRLTVL.

Points on this clone: The missing CDR3 end, 3 residues past where the read stops, is filled in from the germline J gene. The chain joins TRBV2 to TRBJ1-5, with 9 bases fitting TRBD1. The V gene end was trimmed by 9 bases and the J gene end by 2 bases; junction bases not matched to a gene: 5. The CDR3 length is 14 residues. Germline CDR1 is SNHLY and CDR2 is FYNNEI. The CDR3: CASKGQGGNQPQHF. The sequenced part of the CDR3 DNA is TGTGCCAGTAAGGGACAGGGAGGCAATCAGCCC.

As concerns this clone: The read terminates 3 residues before the CDR3 end, so the remaining end is supplied by the germline J gene. This chain connects TRBV6-2 or TRBV6-3 to TRBJ2-7; 11 bases map to TRBD2. The V gene's germline CDR1 is MNHEY and CDR2 SVGEGT. CDR3 length: 15 residues. V gave up 10 bases and J gave up 0 bases; unmatched junction bases: 8. The DNA read from the CDR3 is TGTGCCACCAGAAGAGGGACTAGCGGCTCCTACGAG. Protein product: CATRRGTSGSYE. The CDR3 in its entirety is CATRRGTSGSYEQYF.